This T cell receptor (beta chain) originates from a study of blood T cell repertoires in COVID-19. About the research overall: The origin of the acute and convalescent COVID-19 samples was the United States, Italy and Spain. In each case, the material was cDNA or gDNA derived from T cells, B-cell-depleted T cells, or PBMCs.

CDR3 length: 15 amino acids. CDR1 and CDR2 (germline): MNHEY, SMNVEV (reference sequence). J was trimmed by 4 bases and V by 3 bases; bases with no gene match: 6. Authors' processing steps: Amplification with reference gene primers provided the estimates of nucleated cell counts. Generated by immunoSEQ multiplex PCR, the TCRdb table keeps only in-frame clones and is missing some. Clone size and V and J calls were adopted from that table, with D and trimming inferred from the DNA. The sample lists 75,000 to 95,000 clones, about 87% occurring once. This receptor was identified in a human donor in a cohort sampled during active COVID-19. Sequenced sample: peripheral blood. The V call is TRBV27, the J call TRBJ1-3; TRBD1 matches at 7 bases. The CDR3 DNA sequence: TGTGCCAGCAGTTTTCGAGGGACAGCCGGAAACACCATATATTTT. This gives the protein CASSFRGTAGNTIYF.